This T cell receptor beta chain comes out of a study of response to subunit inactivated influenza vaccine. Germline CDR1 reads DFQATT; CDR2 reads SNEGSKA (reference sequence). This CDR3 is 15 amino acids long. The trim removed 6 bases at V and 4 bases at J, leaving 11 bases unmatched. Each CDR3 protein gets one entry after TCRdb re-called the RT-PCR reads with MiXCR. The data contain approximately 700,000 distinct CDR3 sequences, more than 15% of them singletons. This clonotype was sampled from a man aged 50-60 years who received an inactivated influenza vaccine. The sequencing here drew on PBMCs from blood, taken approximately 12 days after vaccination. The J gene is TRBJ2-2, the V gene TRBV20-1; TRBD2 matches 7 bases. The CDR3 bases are TGCAGTGCCTACCCCGGCGGGAGTACCACCGGGGAGCTGTTTTTT. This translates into CSAYPGGSTTGELFF.